The clone carrying this T cell receptor (beta chain) appeared many times. This record belongs to a study of Graves' ophthalmopathy and Graves' hyperthyroidism. Researchers took RNA transcripts and amplified TCR beta CDR3 regions from them. HTBI-primed RT-PCR formed the first round, and a multiplex PCR formed the second. From the multiplex PCR reads, TCRdb called clonotypes with MiXCR, one entry per CDR3 protein. The table has roughly 400,000 distinct CDR3 sequences, approximately 20% seen once. The CDR3 is 15 amino acids. Germline CDR1 LNHDA, CDR2 SQIVND (reference sequence). Trimming took 4 bases from V and 4 from J, leaving 11 bases between them.

Material: peripheral blood. This chain connects TRBV19 to TRBJ2-6; possible D gene TRBD1, 6 bases. The receptor's source is a young woman with Graves' ophthalmopathy. As DNA, the CDR3 is TGTGCCAGTAGTACCTGGACAGCAGGGGCCAACGTCCTGACTTTC. Encoded protein: CASSTWTAGANVLTF.